The 3 T cell receptor beta chains in this list originate from one sample, sequenced in a study of T cells in tuberculosis. The protocol was immunoSEQ multiplex PCR, while the TCRdb copy is restricted to in-frame clones and leaves out a portion. The sample lists approximately 34,000 clones; around 90% were seen once. The time point: new active TB diagnosis, blood taken before or within 7 days of starting treatment. The sequencing here drew on PBMCs, taken at tuberculosis diagnosis. Receptors were obtained from an adult with tuberculosis.

This chain uses TRBV4-2 with TRBJ2-1; TRBD2 matches 12 bases. Germline V gives CDR1 LGHNA, CDR2 YNFKEQ. This CDR3 has 16 amino acids. V lost 5 bases, J lost 0 bases, and 2 bases stayed unmatched. DNA of the CDR3: TGTGCCAGCAGCACTAGCGGGGGGAGCTCCTACAATGAGCAGTTCTTC. Encoded protein: CASSTSGGSSYNEQFF.

In this sample, this clone turned up once. The CDR3 region is CAPGRGFCEQYV. CDR3 coding DNA: TGTGCCCCCGGGCGGGGCTTTTGCGAGCAGTACGTC. This chain joins TRBV6-6 and TRBJ2-7; the D gene is possibly TRBD2 (6 bases). Germline CDR1 reads MNHNY; CDR2 reads SVGAGI (reference sequence). This CDR3 is 12 amino acids long. Trimming removed 11 bases from V and 6 bases from J, with 17 bases in between.

V is TRBV6-1 and J is TRBJ2-7; TRBD1 matches at 11 bases. The CDR3 length is 16 residues. V was clipped by 2 bases and J by 0 bases; unmatched bases: 3. Germline V gene sequence: CDR1 MNHNS, CDR2 SASEGT. CDR3 DNA: TGTGCCAGCAGTGAATTAGGGACAGGGGGCTCCTACGAGCAGTACGTC. Protein: CASSELGTGGSYEQYV.